The 23 T cell receptor beta chains below all came from one sample that was sequenced in a study of blood T cell repertoires in COVID-19. Sequencing was performed with immunoSEQ multiplex PCR; in TCRdb, only in-frame clones are kept and a portion is missing. Counted here are fewer than 250,000 clones, approximately 90% occurring once; the ten biggest clones make up less than 3%. Sequencing was carried out using peripheral blood. Receptors originate from a man aged 25-45 years with COVID-19, enrolled during active disease.

The chain has TRBV4-3 and TRBJ2-7, with D possibly TRBD1 on 6 matching bases. V dropped 1 base and J dropped 2 bases, with 12 bases sitting between them. Germline assignment: CDR1 LGHNA and CDR2 YSLEER. This CDR3 has 15 amino acids. The CDR3 sequence: CASSQARQGTYEQYF. CDR3 DNA sequence: TGCGCCAGCAGCCAAGCCCGGCAGGGGACCTACGAGCAGTACTTC.

The chain carries TRBV18 and TRBJ1-2; D may be TRBD1 (6 bases). Germline assignment: CDR1 KGHSH and CDR2 LQKENI. Trimming cost V 5 bases and J 5 bases, with 21 bases left between them. The CDR3 extends over 16 amino acids. The CDR3 here is CASSSPAQGRGYGYTF. CDR3 coding DNA: TGTGCCAGCTCATCTCCAGCTCAGGGGAGGGGGTATGGCTACACCTTC.

The chain uses TRBV29-1 and TRBJ1-5; tentatively, D is TRBD1 (6 bases). CDR1 is SQVTM and CDR2 is ANQGSEA in the germline V gene. The CDR3 runs to 13 residues. Deletions cut 2 bases from V and 7 bases from J, with 12 bases between. DNA of the CDR3: TGCAGCGTTGAATGGATACAGGGACAGCCCCAGCATTTT. Translated: CSVEWIQGQPQHF. The entire variable domain, with the rest obtained from reference TRBV29-1 and TRBJ1-5, is as follows: SAVISQKPSRDICQRGTSLTIQCQVDSQVTMMFWYRQQPGQSLTLIATANQGSEATYESGFVIDKFPISRPNLTFSTLTVSNMSPEDSSIYLCSVEWIQGQPQHFGDGTRLSIL.

V is TRBV7-9 and J is TRBJ1-6, with D possibly being TRBD1 (5 bases). V dropped 8 bases and J dropped 7 bases, with 18 bases sitting between them. The germline CDR1 and CDR2 sequences are SEHNR and FQNEAQ (reference sequence). This CDR3 contains 15 residues. The CDR3, as DNA: TGTGCCAGCCAACCACGGGGGGACCCCAATTCACCCCTCCACTTT. Its protein is CASQPRGDPNSPLHF.

The genes are TRBV29-1 and TRBJ2-3; weak D call: TRBD2 (6 bases). The CDR3 is 14 amino acids. The V end was cut by 3 bases, the J end by 6 bases, with 16 bases between. Germline V gene data show CDR1 as SQVTM and CDR2 as ANQGSEA. Here the CDR3 reads CSVEDWRGLDTQYF. CDR3 coding DNA: TGCAGCGTTGAGGACTGGCGGGGTCTCGATACGCAGTATTTT.

This clone was recorded once. J is TRBJ1-4 and V is TRBV9; 10 bases fit TRBD1. The CDR3 contains 19 residues. After removal of 2 bases from V and 0 bases from J, the junction contained 10 bases not matched to a gene. CDR1 and CDR2 (germline): SGDLS, YYNGEE. The CDR3 DNA follows: TGTGCCAGCAGCGTGAAGCCGGGACAGGGGCCTGCAACTAATGAAAAACTGTTTTTT. It specifies CASSVKPGQGPATNEKLFF.

The chain carries TRBV3-1 (or the pseudogene TRBV3-2) and TRBJ1-2; no clear D gene. The CDR3 consists of 13 residues. Germline loops: CDR1 LGHDT, CDR2 YNNKEL (reference sequence). Trimming stripped 2 bases from V and 2 bases from J, with 6 bases between. The CDR3, as DNA: TGTGCCAGCAGCCAAAGTCTAAACTATGGCTACACCTTC. This encodes CASSQSLNYGYTF.

This chain uses TRBV29-1 with TRBJ2-2; D is ambiguous. Per the germline V gene, CDR1 is SQVTM and CDR2 is ANQGSEA. This CDR3 spans 14 amino acids. V was pared by 5 bases and J by 1 base, with 11 bases between. CDR3 region: CSVSYSRNTGELFF. CDR3 coding DNA: TGCAGCGTTTCCTACTCCCGGAACACCGGGGAGCTGTTTTTT.

The chain uses TRBV29-1 and TRBJ1-2; TRBD1 agrees at 8 bases. The CDR3 sequence is 15 residues long. V was clipped by 7 bases and J by 8 bases; unmatched bases: 18. CDR1 is SQVTM, CDR2 ANQGSEA, per germline. The CDR3 nucleotides read TGCAGCGCGGACCCCGGGACAGGTCTTTTGCGCGGCTACACCTTC. It translates to CSADPGTGLLRGYTF. Filled out from reference TRBV29-1 and TRBJ1-2, the complete variable domain reads SAVISQKPSRDICQRGTSLTIQCQVDSQVTMMFWYRQQPGQSLTLIATANQGSEATYESGFVIDKFPISRPNLTFSTLTVSNMSPEDSSIYLCSADPGTGLLRGYTFGSGTRLTVV.

This clone was recorded once. One junction end disagrees with the germline gene, perhaps due to a read error. This chain joins TRBV15 and TRBJ2-7; D ambiguous. Germline V gene lookup returns CDR1 LNHNV and CDR2 YYDKDF (reference sequence). CDR3 length: 12 residues. CDR3 protein: CATSRDEKVVSF. The CDR3 DNA sequence: TGTGCCACCAGCAGAGATGAGAAAGTCGTCTCCTTC.

This chain connects TRBV7-6 to TRBJ1-2; TRBD1 is a possible D gene (5 bases). Between the trimmed V and J ends, which lost 5 bases and 6 bases, there was a span of 19 bases. This CDR3 is 15 amino acids long. The germline V gene has CDR1 SGHVS and CDR2 FNYEAQ. This chain's CDR3 is CASSPRRVGDNGYTF. Written as DNA, the CDR3 is TGTGCCAGCAGCCCTAGGAGGGTGGGGGATAATGGCTACACCTTC. Together with reference TRBV7-6 and TRBJ1-2, the CDR3 gives the full variable domain: GAGVSQSPRYKVTKRGQDVALRCDPISGHVSLYWYRQALGQGPEFLTYFNYEAQQDKSGLPNDRFSAERPEGSISTLTIQRTEQRDSAMYRCASSPRRVGDNGYTFGSGTRLTVV.

The V gene is TRBV20-1, the J gene TRBJ2-7; possibly TRBD2 for D (5 bases). The CDR3 length is 11 residues. The germline V and J ends were trimmed by 6 bases and 4 bases, with 10 bases remaining between them. Germline loops: CDR1 DFQATT, CDR2 SNEGSKA (reference sequence). DNA of the CDR3: TGCAGTGCCGGTCGAGGGTACGAGCAGTACTTC. This sequence encodes CSAGRGYEQYF.

The chain couples TRBV2 to TRBJ2-1; 10 bases line up with TRBD2. CDR1 is SNHLY, CDR2 FYNNEI, per germline. V trimming: 2 bases; J trimming: 7 bases; junction bases outside the gene matches: 11. The CDR3 covers 17 residues. CDR3 residues: CASSELPLAGVENEQFF. CDR3 in DNA: TGTGCCAGCAGTGAACTCCCGCTAGCGGGAGTGGAGAATGAGCAGTTCTTC.

The V call is TRBV30, the J call TRBJ1-6; 10 bases align to TRBD1. The length of the CDR3 is 13 residues. From germline, CDR1 is GTSNPN and CDR2 SVGIG (reference sequence). The V gene end was trimmed by 7 bases and the J gene end by 7 bases; junction bases not matched to a gene: 4. CDR3: CAYQGQGNSPLHF. The DNA for the CDR3 is TGTGCCTACCAGGGACAGGGGAATTCACCCCTCCACTTT.

This rearrangement joins TRBV24-1 to TRBJ1-4; 8 bases agree with TRBD1. The germline V gene encodes CDR1 KGHDR and CDR2 SFDVKD. The CDR3 totals 15 residues. The V gene end was trimmed by 5 bases and the J gene end by 2 bases; junction bases not matched to a gene: 3. CDR3 nucleotide sequence: TGTGCCACCAGTGCAGGGGGCGCGACTAATGAAAAACTGTTTTTT. Its protein is CATSAGGATNEKLFF.

The chain combines TRBV7-3 with TRBJ2-3; unclear D gene. Between the trimmed V and J ends, which lost 2 bases and 2 bases, there was a span of 8 bases. Germline lookup yields CDR1 SGHTA and CDR2 FQGTGA. The CDR3 length is 14 residues. Here the CDR3 DNA reads TGTGCCAGCAGCTTAGGAGCGCACACAGATACGCAGTATTTT. It is translated as CASSLGAHTDTQYF.

This clone was seen once. V is TRBV6-5 and J is TRBJ2-5, with a weak D call TRBD1 (6 bases). Trimming pared 6 bases from V and 5 bases from J, leaving 13 bases between. CDR1 MNHEY and CDR2 SVGAGI come from the germline V gene. CDR3 length: 13 residues. Here the CDR3 DNA reads TGTGCCAGCAGACTTACAGGGAAGGAGACCCAGTACTTC. Translated: CASRLTGKETQYF.

This chain uses TRBV5-1 with TRBJ2-1; TRBD1 agrees at 12 bases. V trimming: 4 bases; J trimming: 5 bases; junction bases outside the gene matches: 4. There are 15 residues in the CDR3. Germline V lookup: CDR1 SGHRS, CDR2 YFSETQ. The CDR3 region has the DNA TGCGCCAGCAGCCTGGGACAGGGGGCCCACAATGAGCAGTTCTTC. This encodes CASSLGQGAHNEQFF.

The rearrangement uses TRBV29-1 and TRBJ2-5; 9 nucleotides agree with TRBD1. CDR1 SQVTM and CDR2 ANQGSEA come from the germline V gene. The CDR3 covers 14 residues. The junction had 10 bases not matched to a gene; V was cut back by 7 bases and J by 4 bases. The CDR3 reads CSARHRGRVETQYF. DNA of the CDR3: TGCAGCGCCAGGCACAGGGGGCGCGTAGAGACCCAGTACTTC. The full variable domain, its missing parts supplied by reference TRBV29-1 and TRBJ2-5, is SAVISQKPSRDICQRGTSLTIQCQVDSQVTMMFWYRQQPGQSLTLIATANQGSEATYESGFVIDKFPISRPNLTFSTLTVSNMSPEDSSIYLCSARHRGRVETQYFGPGTRLLVL.

The V and J genes are TRBV5-1 and TRBJ1-2; maybe TRBD1 (6 bases). V was pared by 3 bases and J by 6 bases, with 15 bases between. Germline values: CDR1 SGHRS, CDR2 YFSETQ. The CDR3 sequence is 14 residues long. The CDR3 nucleotides read TGCGCCAGCAGCTCGGCCCAGGGGTGGGATGGCTACACCTTC. This gives the protein CASSSAQGWDGYTF.

The chain joins TRBV6-2 or TRBV6-3 to TRBJ1-3, with TRBD1 identical over 7 bases. Germline CDR1 MNHEY, CDR2 SVGEGT. The CDR3 sequence is 15 residues long. V gave up 6 bases and J gave up 5 bases; unmatched junction bases: 10. CDR3 loop: CASSPGAGGRNTIYF. DNA for the CDR3: TGTGCCAGCAGCCCCGGAGCAGGGGGGAGAAACACCATATATTTT.

The V and J genes are TRBV7-9 and TRBJ1-3; a weak D match, TRBD1 (6 bases). This CDR3 is 19 amino acids long. Germline CDR1 and CDR2: SEHNR and FQNEAQ (reference sequence). Trimming left V 6 bases short and J 0 bases short, with 24 bases between. CDR3 sequence reads: CASSTLNREPLFSGNTIYF. CDR3 DNA sequence: TGTGCCAGCAGTACCCTAAACAGGGAGCCCCTATTCTCTGGAAACACCATATATTTT.

This chain links TRBV7-3 with TRBJ2-1; 8 bases agree with TRBD1. With V trimmed by 1 base and J by 4 bases, 6 bases remained unmatched. The CDR3 loop spans 16 amino acids. In germline, CDR1 is SGHTA, CDR2 FQGTGA. CDR3 in DNA: TGTGCCAGCAGCTTAATACCGGGACAGGCATACAATGAGCAGTTCTTC. It encodes CASSLIPGQAYNEQFF.